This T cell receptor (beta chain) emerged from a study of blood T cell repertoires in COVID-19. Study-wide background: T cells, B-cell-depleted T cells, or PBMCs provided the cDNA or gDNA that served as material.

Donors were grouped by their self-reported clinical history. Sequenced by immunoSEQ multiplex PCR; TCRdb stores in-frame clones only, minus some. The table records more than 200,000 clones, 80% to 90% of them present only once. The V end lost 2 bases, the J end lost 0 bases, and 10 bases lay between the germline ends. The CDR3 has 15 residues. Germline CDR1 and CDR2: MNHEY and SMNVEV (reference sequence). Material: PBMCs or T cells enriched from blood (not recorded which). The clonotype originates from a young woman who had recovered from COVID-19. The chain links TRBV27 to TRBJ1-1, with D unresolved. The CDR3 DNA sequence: TGTGCCAGCAGTTTAATTTTCGGGGTGAACACTGAAGCTTTCTTT. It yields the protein CASSLIFGVNTEAFF.